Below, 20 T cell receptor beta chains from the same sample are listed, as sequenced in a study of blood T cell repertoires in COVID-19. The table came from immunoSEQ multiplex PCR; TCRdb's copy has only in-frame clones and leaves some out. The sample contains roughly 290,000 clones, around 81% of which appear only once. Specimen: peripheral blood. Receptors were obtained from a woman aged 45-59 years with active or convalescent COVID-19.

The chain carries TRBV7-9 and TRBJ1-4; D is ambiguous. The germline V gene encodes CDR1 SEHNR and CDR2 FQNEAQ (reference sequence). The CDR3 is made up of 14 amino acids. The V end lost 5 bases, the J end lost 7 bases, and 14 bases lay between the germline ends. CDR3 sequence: CASSPTGRGEKLFF. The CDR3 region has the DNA TGTGCCAGCAGCCCCACGGGCCGGGGTGAAAAACTGTTTTTT.

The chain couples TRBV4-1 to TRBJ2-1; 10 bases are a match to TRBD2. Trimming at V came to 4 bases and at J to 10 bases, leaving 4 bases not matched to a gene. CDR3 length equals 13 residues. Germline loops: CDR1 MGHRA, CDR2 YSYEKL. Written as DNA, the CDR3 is TGCGCCAGCAGCCCCTTGGGACTAGCGGAGCAGTTCTTC. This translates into CASSPLGLAEQFF.

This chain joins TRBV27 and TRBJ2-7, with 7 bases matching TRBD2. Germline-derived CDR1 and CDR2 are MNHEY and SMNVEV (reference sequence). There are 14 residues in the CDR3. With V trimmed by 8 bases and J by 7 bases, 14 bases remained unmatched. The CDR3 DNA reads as TGTGCCAGCTATAGCTGGCGGGAGTCCCGGGAGCAGTACTTC. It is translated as CASYSWRESREQYF.

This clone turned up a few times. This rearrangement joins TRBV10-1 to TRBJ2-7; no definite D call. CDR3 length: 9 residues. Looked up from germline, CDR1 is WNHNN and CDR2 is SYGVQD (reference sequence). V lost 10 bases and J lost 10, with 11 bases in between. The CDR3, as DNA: TGCGCCATCTTGTTCGGTCAGTACTTC. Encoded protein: CAILFGQYF.

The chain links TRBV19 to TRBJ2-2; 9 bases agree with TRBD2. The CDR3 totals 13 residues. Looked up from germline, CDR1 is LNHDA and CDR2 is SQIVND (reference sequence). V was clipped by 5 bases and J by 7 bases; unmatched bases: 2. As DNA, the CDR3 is TGTGCCAGTAGTCCTAGCGGGATCGGGGAGCTGTTTTTT. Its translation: CASSPSGIGELFF.

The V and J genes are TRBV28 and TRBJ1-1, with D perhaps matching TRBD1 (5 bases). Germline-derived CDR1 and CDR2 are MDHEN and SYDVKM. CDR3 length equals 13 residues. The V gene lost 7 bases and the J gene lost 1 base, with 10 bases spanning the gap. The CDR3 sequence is CASTPQGNTEAFF. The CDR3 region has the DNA TGTGCCAGCACCCCCCAGGGGAACACTGAAGCTTTCTTT.

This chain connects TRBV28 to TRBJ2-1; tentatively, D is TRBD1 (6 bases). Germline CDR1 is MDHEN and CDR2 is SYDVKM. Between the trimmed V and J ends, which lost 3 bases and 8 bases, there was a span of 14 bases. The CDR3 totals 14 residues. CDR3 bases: TGTGCCAGCAGTTTGTCACCACAGGGCTATGAGCAGTTCTTC. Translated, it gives CASSLSPQGYEQFF.

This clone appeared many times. Written as DNA, the CDR3 is TGTGCCAGCAGTCGACAGGGGGGCTACGAGCAGTACTTC. It encodes CASSRQGGYEQYF. This chain joins TRBV27 and TRBJ2-7, with TRBD1 matching over 9 bases. The germline V gene has CDR1 MNHEY and CDR2 SMNVEV (reference sequence). This CDR3 has 13 amino acids. V gave up 5 bases and J gave up 3 bases; unmatched junction bases: 2.

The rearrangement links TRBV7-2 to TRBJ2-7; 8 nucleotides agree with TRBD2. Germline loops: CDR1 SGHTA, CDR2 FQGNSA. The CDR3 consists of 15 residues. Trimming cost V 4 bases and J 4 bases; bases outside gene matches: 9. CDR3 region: CASSSVASGSYEQYF. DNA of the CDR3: TGTGCCAGCAGCTCGGTGGCTAGCGGGTCGTACGAGCAGTACTTC.

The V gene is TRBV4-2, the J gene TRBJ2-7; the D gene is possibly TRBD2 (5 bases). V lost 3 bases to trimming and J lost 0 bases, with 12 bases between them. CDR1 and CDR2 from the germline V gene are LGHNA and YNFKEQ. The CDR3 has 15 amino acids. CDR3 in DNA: TGTGCCAGCAGCCAGAGCAGCGGAGTCTCCTACGAGCAGTACTTC. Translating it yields CASSQSSGVSYEQYF.

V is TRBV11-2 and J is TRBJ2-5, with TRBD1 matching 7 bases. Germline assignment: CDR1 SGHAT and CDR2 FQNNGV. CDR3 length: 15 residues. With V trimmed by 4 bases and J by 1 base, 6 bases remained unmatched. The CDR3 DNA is TGTGCCAGCAGCTCCACGACAGGGTTCCAAGAGACCCAGTACTTC. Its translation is CASSSTTGFQETQYF.

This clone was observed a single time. CDR3 in amino acids: CSVRPQTTGTFQETQYF. As DNA, the CDR3 is TGCAGCGTTCGCCCACAGACGACAGGGACTTTTCAAGAGACCCAGTACTTC. The chain combines TRBV29-1 with TRBJ2-5; D perhaps matches TRBD1 (7 bases). The CDR3 is 17 residues long. The V end was cut by 5 bases, the J end by 2 bases, with 24 bases between. Germline-derived CDR1 and CDR2 are SQVTM and ANQGSEA.

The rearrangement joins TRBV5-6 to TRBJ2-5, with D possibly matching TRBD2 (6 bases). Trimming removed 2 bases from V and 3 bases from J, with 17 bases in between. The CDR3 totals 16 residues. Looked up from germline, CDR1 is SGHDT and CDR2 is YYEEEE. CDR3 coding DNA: TGTGCCAGCAGCTTTCTGACCGGGACTCTGAAAGAGACCCAGTACTTC. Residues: CASSFLTGTLKETQYF.

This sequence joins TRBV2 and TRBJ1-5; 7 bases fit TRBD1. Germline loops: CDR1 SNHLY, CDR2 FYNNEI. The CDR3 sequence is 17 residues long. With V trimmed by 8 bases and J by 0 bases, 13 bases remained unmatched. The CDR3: CASRTGQSLHSNQPQHF. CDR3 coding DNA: TGTGCCAGCCGTACGGGACAGAGTCTTCATAGCAATCAGCCCCAGCATTTT.

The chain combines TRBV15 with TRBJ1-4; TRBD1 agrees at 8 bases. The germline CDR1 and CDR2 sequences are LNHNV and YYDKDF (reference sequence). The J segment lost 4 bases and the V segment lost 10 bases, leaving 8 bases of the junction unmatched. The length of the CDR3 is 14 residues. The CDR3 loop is CASKDRGNNEKLFF. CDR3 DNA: TGTGCCAGCAAAGACAGGGGAAATAATGAAAAACTGTTTTTT.

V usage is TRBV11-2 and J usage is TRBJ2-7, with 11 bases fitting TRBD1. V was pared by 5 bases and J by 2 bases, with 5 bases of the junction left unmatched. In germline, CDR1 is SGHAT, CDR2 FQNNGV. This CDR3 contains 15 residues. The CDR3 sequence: CASSQDRGPAYEQYF. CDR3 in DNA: TGTGCCAGCAGCCAGGACAGGGGGCCTGCCTACGAGCAGTACTTC.

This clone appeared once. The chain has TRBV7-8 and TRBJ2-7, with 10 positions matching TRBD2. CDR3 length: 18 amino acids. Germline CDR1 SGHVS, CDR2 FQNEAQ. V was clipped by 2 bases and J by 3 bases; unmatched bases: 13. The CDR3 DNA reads TGTGCCAGCAGCTTATCCAGAAACCTAGCGGGAGCCTTCTACGAGCAGTACTTC. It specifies CASSLSRNLAGAFYEQYF. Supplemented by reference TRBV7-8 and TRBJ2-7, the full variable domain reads GAGVSQSPRYKVAKRGQDVALRCDPISGHVSLFWYQQALGQGPEFLTYFQNEAQLDKSGLPSDRFFAERPEGSVSTLKIQRTQQEDSAVYLCASSLSRNLAGAFYEQYFGPGTRLTVT.

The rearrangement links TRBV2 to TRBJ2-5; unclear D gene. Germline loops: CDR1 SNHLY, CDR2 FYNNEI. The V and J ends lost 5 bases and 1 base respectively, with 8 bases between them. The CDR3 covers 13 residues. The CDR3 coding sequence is TGTGCCAGCAGTTTTAGCTTCCAAGAGACCCAGTACTTC. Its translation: CASSFSFQETQYF.

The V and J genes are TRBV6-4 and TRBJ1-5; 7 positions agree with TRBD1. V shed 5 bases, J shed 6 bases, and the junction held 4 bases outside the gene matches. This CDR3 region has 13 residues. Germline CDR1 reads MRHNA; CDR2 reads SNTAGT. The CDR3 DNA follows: TGTGCCAGCAGTCGACAGGGCGGTCAGCCCCAGCATTTT. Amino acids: CASSRQGGQPQHF.

The CDR3 DNA follows: TGTGCCAGCAGCCAAGATCAGACTAGCGGCACAGATACGCAGTATTTT. Amino acids: CASSQDQTSGTDTQYF. V gene TRBV4-2 combines with J gene TRBJ2-3, with 8 bases aligning to TRBD2. The junction had 3 bases not matched to a gene; V was cut back by 0 bases and J by 1 base. CDR1 and CDR2 from the germline V gene are LGHNA and YNFKEQ. The CDR3 loop spans 16 amino acids.